A selection of T cell receptor beta chains follows, all from one sample in a study of response to subunit inactivated influenza vaccine. TCRdb passed the RT-PCR reads through MiXCR, listing each CDR3 protein once. The sample lists roughly 790,000 distinct CDR3 sequences, less than 25% occurring once. This sample comprised PBMCs from blood, obtained roughly 5 days after vaccination. The receptors were gathered from a man aged 45-60 years who received an inactivated influenza vaccine. The CDR3 runs from the conserved cysteine through the conserved F or W. D genes are given only for firm matches. The size field is filled for only some rows; it gives once, few, many or a size class.

TRBV29-1	TRBD1	TRBJ2-1	few	14	TGCAGCGTTGGGGGGACAGGGGGGTACAATGAGCAGTTCTTC	CSVGGTGGYNEQFF
TRBV7-2	NA	TRBJ2-1	NA	15	TGTGCCAGCAGCTTACAGTTCGGCTCCTACAATGAGCAGTTCTTC	CASSLQFGSYNEQFF
TRBV7-3	NA	TRBJ1-6	few	14	TGTGCCAGCAGCTTATTCGACGGCAATTCACCCCTCCACTTT	CASSLFDGNSPLHF
TRBV6-2/TRBV6-3	TRBD2	TRBJ2-7	few	13	TGTGCCATCTCGGGGGGGCAGATCTACGAGCAGTACTTC	CAISGGQIYEQYF
TRBV6-1	TRBD2	TRBJ2-7	NA	16	TGTGCCAGCAGCCGACTTAGCGGGAGGGCCTCCTACGAGCAGTACTTC	CASSRLSGRASYEQYF
TRBV12-3/TRBV12-4	TRBD1	TRBJ2-7	few	13	TGTGCCAGCAGTGACCGGGACAGGTATAAGCAGTACTTC	CASSDRDRYKQYF
TRBV27	TRBD2	TRBJ2-7	few	14	TGTGCCAGCAGATCCGGGACTACCAGCTACGAGCAGTACTTC	CASRSGTTSYEQYF
TRBV7-2	NA	TRBJ1-5	many	15	TGTGCCAGCAGCTTAGACAGTTCGAGCAATCAGCCCCAGCATTTT	CASSLDSSSNQPQHF
TRBV18	NA	TRBJ1-1	few	15	TGTGCCAGCTCACCAGGTCAGGCACCGAACACTGAAGCTTTCTTT	CASSPGQAPNTEAFF
TRBV7-2	NA	TRBJ2-3	many	15	TGTGCCAGCAGCTTAGGAGGGGGTCGCACAGATACGCAGTATTTT	CASSLGGGRTDTQYF
TRBV28	NA	TRBJ1-5	NA	14	TGTGCCAGCATCTCCCCCCGTAGCAATCAGCCCCAGCATTTT	CASISPRSNQPQHF
TRBV12-3/TRBV12-4	NA	TRBJ2-1	many	15	TGTGCCAGCAGTCACTGGGACTCGTCCTACAATGAGCAGTTCTTC	CASSHWDSSYNEQFF
TRBV5-1	NA	TRBJ2-7	NA	15	TGCGCCAGCAGCTTGGCCCCGGGTGGGATAGATGAGCAGTACTTC	CASSLAPGGIDEQYF
TRBV7-7	NA	TRBJ2-3	NA	16	TGTGCCAGCAGCTTATCTTCAGGGGAAAGGACAGATACGCAGTATTTT	CASSLSSGERTDTQYF
TRBV5-1	NA	TRBJ2-3	few	18	TGCGCCAGCAGCCGATCGCAGTCCGGGCGGGGCCGCACAGATACGCAGTATTTT	CASSRSQSGRGRTDTQYF
TRBV10-3	TRBD1	TRBJ2-5	few	15	TGTGCCATCAGTCGGACAGGGGGCGAAGTCGAGACCCAGTACTTC	CAISRTGGEVETQYF
TRBV5-5	TRBD2	TRBJ2-2	NA	17	TGTGCCAGCAGCTTTAGCGGCGGGAGCAGAATCACCGGGGAGCTGTTTTTT	CASSFSGGSRITGELFF
TRBV11-2	NA	TRBJ2-5	NA	14	TGTGCCAGCAGCTTGTTCTTAAGCGGGGAGACCCAGTACTTC	CASSLFLSGETQYF